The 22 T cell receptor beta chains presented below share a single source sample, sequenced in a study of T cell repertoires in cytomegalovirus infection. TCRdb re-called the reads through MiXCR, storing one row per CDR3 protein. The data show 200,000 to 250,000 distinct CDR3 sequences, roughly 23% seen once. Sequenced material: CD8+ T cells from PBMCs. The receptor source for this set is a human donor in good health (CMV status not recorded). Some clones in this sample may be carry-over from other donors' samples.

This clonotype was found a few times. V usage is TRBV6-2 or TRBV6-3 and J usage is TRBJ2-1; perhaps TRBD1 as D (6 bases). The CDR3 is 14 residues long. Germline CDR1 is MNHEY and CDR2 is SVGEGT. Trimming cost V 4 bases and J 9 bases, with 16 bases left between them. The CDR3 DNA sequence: TGTGCCAGCAGTTGGTCGGACAGCAGCTTTGAGCAGTTCTTC. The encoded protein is CASSWSDSSFEQFF.

The CDR3 spells CSASIRGYNQPQHF. The CDR3 DNA reads TGCAGTGCTAGCATCAGGGGGTATAATCAGCCCCAGCATTTT. The chain combines TRBV20-1 with TRBJ1-5; 7 nucleotides line up with TRBD1. This CDR3 comprises 14 residues. Trimming removed 3 bases from V and 4 bases from J; junction bases left unmatched: 6. The germline gives CDR1 DFQATT, CDR2 SNEGSKA (reference sequence).

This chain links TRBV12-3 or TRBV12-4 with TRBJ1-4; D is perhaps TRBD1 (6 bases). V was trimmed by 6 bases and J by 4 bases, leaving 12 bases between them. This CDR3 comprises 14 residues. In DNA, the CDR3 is TGTGCCAGCAGCCCGGACAGTCATAATGAAAAACTGTTTTTT. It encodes CASSPDSHNEKLFF.

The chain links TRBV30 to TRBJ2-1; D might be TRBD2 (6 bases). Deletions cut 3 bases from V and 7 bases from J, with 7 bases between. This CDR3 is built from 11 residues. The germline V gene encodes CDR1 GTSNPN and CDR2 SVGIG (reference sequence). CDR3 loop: CAWRGGNEQFF. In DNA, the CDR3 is TGTGCCTGGAGGGGAGGTAATGAGCAGTTCTTC.

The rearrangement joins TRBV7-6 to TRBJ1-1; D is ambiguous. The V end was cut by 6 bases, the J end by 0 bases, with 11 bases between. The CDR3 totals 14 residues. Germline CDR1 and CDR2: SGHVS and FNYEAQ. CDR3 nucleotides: TGTGCCAGCAGAAACGGTGACTTGAACACTGAAGCTTTCTTT. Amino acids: CASRNGDLNTEAFF.

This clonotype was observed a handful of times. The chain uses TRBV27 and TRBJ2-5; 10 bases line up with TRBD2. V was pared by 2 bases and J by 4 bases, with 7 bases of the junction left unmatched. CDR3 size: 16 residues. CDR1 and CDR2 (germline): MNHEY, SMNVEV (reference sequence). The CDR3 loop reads CASSLGPAGGPETQYF. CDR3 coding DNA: TGTGCCAGCAGTTTAGGCCCAGCGGGGGGGCCAGAGACCCAGTACTTC.

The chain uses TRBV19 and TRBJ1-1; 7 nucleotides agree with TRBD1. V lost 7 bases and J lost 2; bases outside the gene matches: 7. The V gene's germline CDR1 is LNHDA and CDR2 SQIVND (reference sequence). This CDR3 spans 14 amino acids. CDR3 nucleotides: TGTGCCAGTACCTTGACAGGGCTAAACACTGAAGCTTTCTTT. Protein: CASTLTGLNTEAFF.

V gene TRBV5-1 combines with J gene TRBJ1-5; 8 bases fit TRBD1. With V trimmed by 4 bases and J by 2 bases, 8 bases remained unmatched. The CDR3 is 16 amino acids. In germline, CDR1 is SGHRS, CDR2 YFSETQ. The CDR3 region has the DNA TGCGCCAGCAGCGCCACAGGGGGAGGGGGCAATCAGCCCCAGCATTTT. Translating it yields CASSATGGGGNQPQHF.

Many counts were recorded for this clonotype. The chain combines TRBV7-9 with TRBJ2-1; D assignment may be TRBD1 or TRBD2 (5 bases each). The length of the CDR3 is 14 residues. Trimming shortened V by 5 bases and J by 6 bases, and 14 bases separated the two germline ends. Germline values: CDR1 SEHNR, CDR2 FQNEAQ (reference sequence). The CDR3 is CASSPWDRGNEQFF. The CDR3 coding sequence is TGTGCCAGCAGCCCATGGGACCGGGGCAATGAGCAGTTCTTC.

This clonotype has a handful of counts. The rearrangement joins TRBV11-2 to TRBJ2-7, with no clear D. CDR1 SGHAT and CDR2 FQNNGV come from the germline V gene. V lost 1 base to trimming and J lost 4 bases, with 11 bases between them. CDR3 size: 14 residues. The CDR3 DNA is TGTGCCAGCAGCTTAGGCAGGCTGGGGTACGAGCAGTACTTC. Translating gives CASSLGRLGYEQYF. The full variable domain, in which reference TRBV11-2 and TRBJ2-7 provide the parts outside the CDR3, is EAGVAQSPRYKIIEKRQSVAFWCNPISGHATLYWYQQILGQGPKLLIQFQNNGVVDDSQLPKDRFSAERLKGVDSTLKIQPAKLEDSAVYLCASSLGRLGYEQYFGPGTRLTVT.

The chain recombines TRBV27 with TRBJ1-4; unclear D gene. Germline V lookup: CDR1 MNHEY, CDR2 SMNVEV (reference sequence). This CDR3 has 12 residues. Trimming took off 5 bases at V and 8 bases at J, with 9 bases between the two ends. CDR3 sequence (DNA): TGTGCCAGCAGTAAACTGGGGGAAAAACTGTTTTTT. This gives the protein CASSKLGEKLFF. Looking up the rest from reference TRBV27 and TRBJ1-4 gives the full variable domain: EAQVTQNPRYLITVTGKKLTVTCSQNMNHEYMSWYRQDPGLGLRQIYYSMNVEVTDKGDVPEGYKVSRKEKRNFPLILESPSPNQTSLYFCASSKLGEKLFFGSGTQLSVL.

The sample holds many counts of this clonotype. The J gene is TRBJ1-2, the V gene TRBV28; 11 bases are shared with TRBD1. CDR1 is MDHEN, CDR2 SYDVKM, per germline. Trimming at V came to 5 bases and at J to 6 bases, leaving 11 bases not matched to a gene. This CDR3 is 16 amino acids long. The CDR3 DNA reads TGTGCCAGCAGTGCAACGCGGACAGGGGGCGGCCATGGCTACACCTTC. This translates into CASSATRTGGGHGYTF.

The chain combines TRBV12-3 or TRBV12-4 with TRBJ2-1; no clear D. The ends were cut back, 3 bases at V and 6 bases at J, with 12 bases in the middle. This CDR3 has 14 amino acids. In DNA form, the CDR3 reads TGTGCCAGCAGTTTGGTCCTCCCGGGCAATGAGCAGTTCTTC. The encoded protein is CASSLVLPGNEQFF.

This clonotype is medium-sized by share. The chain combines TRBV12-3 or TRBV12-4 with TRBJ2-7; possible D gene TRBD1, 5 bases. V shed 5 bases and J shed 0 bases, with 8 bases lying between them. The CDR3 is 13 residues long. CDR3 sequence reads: CASSTDISYEQYF. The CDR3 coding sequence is TGTGCCAGCAGTACGGACATCTCCTACGAGCAGTACTTC.

CDR3 in amino acids: CSVIWEGGTEAFF. The CDR3 DNA follows: TGCAGCGTTATCTGGGAGGGTGGCACTGAAGCTTTCTTT. This chain joins TRBV29-1 and TRBJ1-1, with D uncertain. Germline loops: CDR1 SQVTM, CDR2 ANQGSEA. Trimming removed 5 bases from V and 4 bases from J, with 14 bases in between. The CDR3 length is 13 residues.

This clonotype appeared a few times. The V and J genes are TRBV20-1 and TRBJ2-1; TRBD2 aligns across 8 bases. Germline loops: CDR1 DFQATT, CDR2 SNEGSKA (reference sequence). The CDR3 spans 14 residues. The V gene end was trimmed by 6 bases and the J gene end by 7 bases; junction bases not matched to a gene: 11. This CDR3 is CSANDAGGPNEQFF. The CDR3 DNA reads TGCAGTGCAAACGACGCGGGGGGCCCAAATGAGCAGTTCTTC.

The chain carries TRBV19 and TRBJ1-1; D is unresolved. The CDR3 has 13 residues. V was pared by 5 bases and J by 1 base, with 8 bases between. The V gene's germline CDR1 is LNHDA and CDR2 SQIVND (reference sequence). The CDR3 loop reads CASSSMGNTEAFF. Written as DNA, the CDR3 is TGTGCCAGTAGTTCCATGGGGAACACTGAAGCTTTCTTT.

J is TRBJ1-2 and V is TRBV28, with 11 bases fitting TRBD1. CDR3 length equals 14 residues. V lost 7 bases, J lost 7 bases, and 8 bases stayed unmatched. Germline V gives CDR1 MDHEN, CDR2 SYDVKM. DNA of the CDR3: TGTGCCAGCACCAGGACAGGGGGCGCTTCTGGCTACACCTTC. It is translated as CASTRTGGASGYTF.

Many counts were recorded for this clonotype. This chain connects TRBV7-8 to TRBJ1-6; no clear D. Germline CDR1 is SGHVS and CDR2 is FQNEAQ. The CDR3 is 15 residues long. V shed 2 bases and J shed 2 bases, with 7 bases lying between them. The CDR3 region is CASSLTLTYNSPLHF. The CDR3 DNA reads TGTGCCAGCAGCTTAACCCTAACCTATAATTCACCCCTCCACTTT.

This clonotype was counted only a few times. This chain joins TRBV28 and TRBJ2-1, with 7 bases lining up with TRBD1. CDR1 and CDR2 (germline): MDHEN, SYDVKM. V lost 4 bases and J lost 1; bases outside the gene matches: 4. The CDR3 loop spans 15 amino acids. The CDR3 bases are TGTGCCAGCAGTTCTACAGGGGAGTCCTACAATGAGCAGTTCTTC. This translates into CASSSTGESYNEQFF.

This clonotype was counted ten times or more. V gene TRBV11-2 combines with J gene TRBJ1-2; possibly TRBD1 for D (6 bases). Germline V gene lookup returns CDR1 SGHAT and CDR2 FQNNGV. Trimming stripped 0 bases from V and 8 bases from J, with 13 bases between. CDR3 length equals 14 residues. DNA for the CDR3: TGTGCCAGCAGCTTAGAACAGGGACCCCTCGGCTACACCTTC. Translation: CASSLEQGPLGYTF.

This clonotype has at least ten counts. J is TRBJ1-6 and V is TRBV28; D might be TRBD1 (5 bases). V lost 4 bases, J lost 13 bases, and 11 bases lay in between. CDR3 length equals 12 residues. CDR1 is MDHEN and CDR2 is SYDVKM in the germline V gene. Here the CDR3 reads CASSYGQAPLHF. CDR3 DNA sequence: TGTGCCAGCAGTTACGGACAAGCTCCCCTCCACTTT.